This TCR beta chain was profiled in a study of T-cell memory formation after mild COVID-19. Overall study findings and caveats: Contracting clones, day 15 to 85, had balanced CD4/CD8, and later expanders favored CD4+.

This clonotype has more than one count but fewer than ten. Its antigen is as yet unknown. TCRdb analysed the 5' RACE reads with MiXCR anew, one entry per CDR3 protein. The sample contains over 350,000 distinct CDR3 sequences, roughly 26% of which appear only once. The CDR3 is 14 amino acids. The germline gives CDR1 SGHTA, CDR2 FQGTGA. Trimming removed 2 bases from V and 3 bases from J, with 9 bases in between. Sequencing input: PBMCs or a T cell subset sorted from them (not recorded which). The sequence derives from an adult woman who had mild COVID-19 (a few samples of this study predate the infection). Cell type and time point are not known. The rearrangement uses TRBV7-3 and TRBJ2-3; D remains ambiguous. The CDR3 sequence: CASSLYLNTDTQYF. CDR3 coding DNA: TGTGCCAGCAGCTTATATTTAAATACAGATACGCAGTATTTT.